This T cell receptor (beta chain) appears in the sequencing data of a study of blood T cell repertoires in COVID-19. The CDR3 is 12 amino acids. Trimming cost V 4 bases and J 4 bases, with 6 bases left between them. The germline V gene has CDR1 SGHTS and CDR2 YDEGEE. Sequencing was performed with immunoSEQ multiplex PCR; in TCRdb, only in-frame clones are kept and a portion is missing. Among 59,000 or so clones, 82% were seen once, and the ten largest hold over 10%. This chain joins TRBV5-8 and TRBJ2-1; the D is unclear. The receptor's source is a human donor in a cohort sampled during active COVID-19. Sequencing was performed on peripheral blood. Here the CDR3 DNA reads TGTGCCAGCAGCCTATCGTACAATGAGCAGTTCTTC. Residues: CASSLSYNEQFF.